Listed here is a single T cell receptor (beta chain). Its antigen is undetermined. V was pared by 6 bases and J by 8 bases, with 10 bases between. Looked up from germline, CDR1 is MNHNS and CDR2 is SASEGT. The CDR3 length is 11 residues. The assay was immunoSEQ multiplex PCR, and TCRdb's table has in-frame clones only and misses some. The sample has some 50,000 clones; about four fifths are singletons. The data are from a study of graft-versus-host responses after intestinal transplantation. The TCR originated in a human donor who was the organ donor for an intestinal transplant. The specimen comprised unstimulated CD4+ T cells sorted from spleen or lymph node cells, sampled before transplant. The chain recombines TRBV6-1 with TRBJ1-2; TRBD1 is a possible D gene (6 bases). CDR3 amino acids: CASSGGGGYTF. The CDR3 DNA sequence: TGTGCCAGCAGCGGAGGGGGAGGCTACACCTTC.